This TCR beta chain was recorded in a study of T cell responses to AZD1222 COVID-19 vaccine listed by TCRdb under 2021. Regarding the complete study: TCR sequencing was performed for 230 to 250 trial participants, of whom about 200 were given two doses of AZD1222 and about 25 were given two doses of MenACWY control vaccine. Trial participants were enrolled into age subgroups of 18-55, 56-69 and 70-plus years, which contained about 160, 30 and 59 TCR-sequenced participants, respectively.

Summary of the overall study and its limitations: Conclusions about previously exposed vaccinees are limited because only six or seven AZD1222 recipients were SARS-CoV-2 seropositive at baseline. Because no day 14 peak-response samples were available, repertoires were characterized only after the peak T cell response. The 56-69-year group was small, and its depth increase did not reach significance, likely because of low power. Participants were mostly white British, with more females than males. The authors suggested clonal diversity may have been underestimated. Reportedly, almost half of the unique spike-specific TCRs recognized epitopes lying outside the regions that are mutated in the B.1.351 and B.1.1.7 variants. The whole spike protein was spanned by vaccine-associated CD4 TCRs, and dominant responses were seen in regions 160-218 and 743-854. After two AZD1222 doses, spike-specific TCR breadth and depth were significantly higher than at day 0 and than in MenACWY recipients.

CDR1 SNHLY and CDR2 FYNNEI are derived from the germline V gene. V and J are trimmed by 9 bases and 4 bases, and the gene matches miss 12 bases of the junction. Measured from the cysteine to the phenylalanine, the CDR3 is 14 residues long. Of the read, only the CDR3 DNA is kept; its 42 bases are in frame from base 1. Notes on this clone: Its cognate antigen has yet to be identified. No base quality values were provided; no much bigger clone lies one nucleotide off.

The time point label here, explained by the study, means: about 28 days (+/-7) after the second vaccine dose. AZD1222 recipients given second doses at about 4 weeks or at about 12 weeks were pooled, since spike-specific TCR depth and breadth were not found to differ between the two schedules. Vaccinee samples came from UK trials COV001 and COV002, including a single-blind randomized controlled phase 2/3 trial of AZD1222 (ChAdOx1 nCoV-19) in healthy adults. For TCRbeta chain sequencing, PBMC samples from trial participants were taken at day 0 and at day 28 after the second dose. The CDR3 regions of human TCRbeta chains were subjected to immunosequencing. The study's own analysis went as follows. Repertoire TCRs were matched against a reference library of SARS-CoV-2-specific TCRs generated with the MIRA antigen-specificity platform. Breadth was defined as the fraction of unique TCRs that were SARS-CoV-2-associated. Depth was defined as the fraction of total T cells that were SARS-CoV-2-associated. Using the MIRA data, each spike-specific TCR was mapped to the spike region that the TCR reacts to and placed in a CD4 or CD8 class. Log10-transformed breadth and depth values were compared by one-way ANOVA with Sidak's multiple comparisons tests. TCRdb took over this immuneACCESS table, retaining in-frame rearrangements with V and J assigned. Such tables are incomplete; in checked studies, under half of the missing clones stem from an unresolved V gene, and the remainder is unexplained. The V and J calls and clone size come from that table; D and trimming were worked out from the DNA. The sample data list 130,000 to 150,000 clones, and around 83% of these were observed just once. The top ten hold about 4.9% of the sample.

The material sequenced was peripheral blood, taken 28 days after the second AZD1222 dose. The TCR comes from an adult who received the AZD1222 COVID-19 vaccine. The sequence links TRBV2 to TRBJ2-7, with 7 middle bases fitting TRBD2. The sequenced DNA: TGTGCCAGTACTTGGACTAGGAACGATTACGAGCAGTACTTC. The resulting protein is CASTWTRNDYEQYF.